This T cell receptor beta chain emerged from a study of blood T cell repertoires in COVID-19. Study as a whole: Italy, Spain and the United States were the sources of the convalescent and acute COVID-19 samples. PBMCs, B-cell-depleted T cells, or T cells provided the cDNA or gDNA that made up the material.

Per germline, CDR1 SGHNT and CDR2 YYREEE (reference sequence). V was clipped by 1 base and J by 6 bases, with 2 bases between them. CDR3 length: 11 residues. Original processing notes: Amplifying reference gene primers gave estimates of nucleated cell counts. The assay was immunoSEQ multiplex PCR, and TCRdb's table has in-frame clones only and misses some. Clone size and the V and J calls come from that table; the DNA yielded D and trimming. Altogether some 200,000 clones are present, 80% to 85% being singletons, with the ten largest covering about 5.7%. This clonotype originated in a woman aged 40 to 50 with acute or convalescent COVID-19. The rearrangement links TRBV5-4 to TRBJ2-1, with D uncertain. The material sequenced was peripheral blood. The CDR3 DNA is TGTGCCAGCAGCTTGCTCAATGAGCAGTTCTTC. This codes for CASSLLNEQFF. The entire variable domain, with the rest obtained from reference TRBV5-4 and TRBJ2-1, is as follows: ETGVTQSPTHLIKTRGQQVTLRCSSQSGHNTVSWYQQALGQGPQFIFQYYREEENGRGNFPPRFSGLQFPNYSSELNVNALELDDSALYLCASSLLNEQFFGPGTRLTVL.